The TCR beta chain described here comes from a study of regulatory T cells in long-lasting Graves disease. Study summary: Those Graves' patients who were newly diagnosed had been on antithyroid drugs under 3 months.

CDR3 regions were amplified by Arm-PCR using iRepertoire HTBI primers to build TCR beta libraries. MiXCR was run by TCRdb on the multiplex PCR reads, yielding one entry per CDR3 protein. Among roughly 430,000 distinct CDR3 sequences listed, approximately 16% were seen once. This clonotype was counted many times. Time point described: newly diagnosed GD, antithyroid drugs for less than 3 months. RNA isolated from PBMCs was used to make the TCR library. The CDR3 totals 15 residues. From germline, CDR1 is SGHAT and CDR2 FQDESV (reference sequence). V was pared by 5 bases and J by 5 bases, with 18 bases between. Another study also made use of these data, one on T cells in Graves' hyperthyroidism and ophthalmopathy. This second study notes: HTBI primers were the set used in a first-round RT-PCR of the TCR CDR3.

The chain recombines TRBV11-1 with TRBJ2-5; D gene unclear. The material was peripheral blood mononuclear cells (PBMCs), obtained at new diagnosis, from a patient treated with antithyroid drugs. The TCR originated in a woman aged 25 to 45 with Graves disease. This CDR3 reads CASSEHPGLEETQYF. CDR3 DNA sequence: TGTGCCAGCAGCGAGCATCCGGGCTTGGAGGAGACCCAGTACTTC.